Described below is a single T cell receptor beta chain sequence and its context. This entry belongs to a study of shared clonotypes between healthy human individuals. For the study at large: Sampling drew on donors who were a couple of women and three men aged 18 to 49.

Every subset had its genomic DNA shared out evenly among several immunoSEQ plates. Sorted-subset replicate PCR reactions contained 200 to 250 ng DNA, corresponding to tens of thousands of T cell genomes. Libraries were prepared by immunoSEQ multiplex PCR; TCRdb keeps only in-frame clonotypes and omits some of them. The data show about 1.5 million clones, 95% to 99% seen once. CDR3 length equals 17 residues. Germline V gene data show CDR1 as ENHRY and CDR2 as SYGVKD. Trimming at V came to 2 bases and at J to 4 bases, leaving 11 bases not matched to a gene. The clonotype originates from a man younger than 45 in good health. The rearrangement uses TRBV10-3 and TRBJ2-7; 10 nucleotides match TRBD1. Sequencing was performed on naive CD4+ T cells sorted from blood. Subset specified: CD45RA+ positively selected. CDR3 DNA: TGTGCCATCAGTGAGACCTTAACACCGGGACAGGGGTACGAGCAGTACTTC. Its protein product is CAISETLTPGQGYEQYF.